The 28 T cell receptor beta chains below were found in one sample sequenced in a study of T cells in Graves' hyperthyroidism and ophthalmopathy. RNA transcripts served as the template for amplifying TCR beta CDR3 regions. HTBI primers drove first-round RT-PCR of the TCR CDR3. TCRdb passed the multiplex PCR reads through MiXCR, listing each CDR3 protein once. The sample has more than 550,000 distinct CDR3 sequences, about 17% seen once. Material for sequencing was blood. The receptor source for this set is a woman aged 45-65 years with Graves' hyperthyroidism that later progressed to Graves' ophthalmopathy.

This clonotype showed up many times. The CDR3 nucleotides are TGTGCCTGGACTACGTCAAACTATGGCTACACCTTC. This encodes CAWTTSNYGYTF. The chain employs TRBV30 and TRBJ1-2; D unresolved. Germline V gives CDR1 GTSNPN, CDR2 SVGIG (reference sequence). V lost 4 bases and J lost 2, with 8 bases in between. The CDR3 totals 12 residues.

The V gene is TRBV7-8, the J gene TRBJ1-2; 7 bases match TRBD1. CDR1 and CDR2 from the germline V gene are SGHVS and FQNEAQ. V trimming: 2 bases; J trimming: 2 bases; junction bases outside the gene matches: 2. The CDR3 consists of 14 residues. This CDR3 is CASSLQTGNYGYTF. DNA of the CDR3: TGTGCCAGCAGCTTACAGACAGGGAACTATGGCTACACCTTC. Combining the CDR3 with reference TRBV7-8 and TRBJ1-2 gives the whole variable domain GAGVSQSPRYKVAKRGQDVALRCDPISGHVSLFWYQQALGQGPEFLTYFQNEAQLDKSGLPSDRFFAERPEGSVSTLKIQRTQQEDSAVYLCASSLQTGNYGYTFGSGTRLTVV.

In its sample, this clonotype was seen many times. A much larger clone differs by one base, so this may be a read error. This sequence joins TRBV11-2 and TRBJ1-1; D gene unclear. The germline CDR1 and CDR2 sequences are SGHAT and FQNNGV. The V end lost 7 bases, the J end lost 4 bases, and 19 bases lay between the germline ends. The CDR3 length is 15 residues. The CDR3 coding sequence is TGTGCCAGCACCTTCTCCAGGCGCATGAGCACTGAAGCTTTCTTT. Amino acids: CASTFSRRMSTEAFF.

There are many counts of this clonotype. This sequence joins TRBV10-1 and TRBJ2-3, with D unresolved. CDR3 length equals 15 residues. Germline V gene lookup returns CDR1 WNHNN and CDR2 SYGVQD (reference sequence). The ends were cut back, 3 bases at V and 2 bases at J, with 12 bases in the middle. The CDR3 DNA follows: TGCGCCAGCAGTGACCCGGCAGGCTCCACAGATACGCAGTATTTT. Its translation: CASSDPAGSTDTQYF.

This clonotype was observed a few times. The chain uses TRBV29-1 and TRBJ1-2; D is unclear. Germline V gene lookup returns CDR1 SQVTM and CDR2 ANQGSEA. V shed 2 bases and J shed 2 bases, with 12 bases lying between them. The CDR3 is 14 amino acids. The chain's CDR3 is CSVENGAENYGYTF. CDR3 DNA sequence: TGCAGCGTTGAAAACGGAGCAGAGAACTATGGCTACACCTTC. Drawing the rest from reference TRBV29-1 and TRBJ1-2, the complete variable domain is SAVISQKPSRDICQRGTSLTIQCQVDSQVTMMFWYRQQPGQSLTLIATANQGSEATYESGFVIDKFPISRPNLTFSTLTVSNMSPEDSSIYLCSVENGAENYGYTFGSGTRLTVV.

This clonotype came up a few times. This chain connects TRBV7-8 to TRBJ1-6; D might be TRBD1 (5 bases). Germline V lookup: CDR1 SGHVS, CDR2 FQNEAQ. V was shortened by 5 bases and J by 10 bases, with 18 bases between the two germline ends. CDR3 length: 15 residues. In DNA, the CDR3 is TGTGCCAGCAGCGCCTTGGGGGAGGTTGGCTCACCCCTCCACTTT. This encodes CASSALGEVGSPLHF.

At least ten counts were recorded for this clonotype. The V call is TRBV12-3 or TRBV12-4, the J call TRBJ1-4; D is undetermined. Trimming left V 3 bases short and J 0 bases short, with 14 bases between. CDR3 size: 17 residues. DNA of the CDR3: TGTGCCAGCAGTTTTGGGTTTACGGCAGCAACTAATGAAAAACTGTTTTTT. Residues: CASSFGFTAATNEKLFF.

This clonotype was recorded at least ten times. The chain uses TRBV7-9 and TRBJ1-2; TRBD1 matches 7 bases. The germline V gene encodes CDR1 SEHNR and CDR2 FQNEAQ (reference sequence). CDR3 length equals 14 residues. The V segment lost 5 bases and the J segment 1 base; nucleotides outside the gene matches: 4. The CDR3 is CASSIWDSNYGYTF. The CDR3 region has the DNA TGTGCCAGCAGCATATGGGACAGTAACTATGGCTACACCTTC.

The J gene is TRBJ2-7, the V gene TRBV7-3; 7 nucleotides line up with TRBD1. The ends lost 5 bases at V and 0 bases at J; junction bases unmatched: 4. The CDR3 extends over 14 amino acids. The germline V gene encodes CDR1 SGHTA and CDR2 FQGTGA. This CDR3 reads CASSRRGLSYEQYF. CDR3 nucleotides: TGTGCCAGCAGCCGTAGGGGGCTCTCCTACGAGCAGTACTTC.

This clonotype showed up just a few times. The chain has TRBV4-2 and TRBJ1-2; D gene ambiguous. Germline V gene sequence: CDR1 LGHNA, CDR2 YNFKEQ. V gave up 0 bases and J gave up 2 bases, with 10 bases separating them. The CDR3 extends over 15 amino acids. CDR3 residues: CASSQEEGGNYGYTF. CDR3 sequence (DNA): TGTGCCAGCAGCCAAGAGGAAGGAGGGAACTATGGCTACACCTTC.

This clonotype was seen repeatedly, ten times or more. This chain joins TRBV11-2 and TRBJ1-1; D perhaps matches TRBD1 (5 bases). In germline, CDR1 is SGHAT, CDR2 FQNNGV. This CDR3 comprises 13 residues. V gave up 7 bases and J gave up 2 bases, with 11 bases separating them. CDR3 sequence reads: CASNLDRNTEAFF. In nucleotides, the CDR3 is TGTGCCAGCAACCTTGACAGAAACACTGAAGCTTTCTTT.

The chain employs TRBV25-1 and TRBJ1-6, with D uncertain. CDR1 is MGHDK and CDR2 is SYGVNS in the germline V gene. CDR3 size: 15 residues. V lost 6 bases and J lost 9, with 18 bases in between. The DNA for the CDR3 is TGTGCCAGCAGCCCCAGGAAGGGAGATAGTTCACCCCTCCACTTT. Translation: CASSPRKGDSSPLHF.

Comment on this clonotype: This CDR3 fails to terminate in the conserved phenylalanine or tryptophan, so it likely reflects a read error. The rearrangement links TRBV30 to TRBJ2-6, with a tentative D call TRBD2 (5 bases). This CDR3 is built from 12 residues. The V end lost 3 bases, the J end lost 8 bases, and 8 bases lay between the germline ends. From germline, CDR1 is GTSNPN and CDR2 SVGIG (reference sequence). The CDR3 is CAWSSGTNVLTL. CDR3 DNA sequence: TGTGCCTGGAGCTCGGGGACCAACGTCCTGACTCTC.

This clonotype was counted many times. J is TRBJ1-5 and V is TRBV2, with D unresolved. Trimming took 7 bases from V and 3 from J, leaving 13 bases between them. This CDR3 spans 14 amino acids. From germline, CDR1 is SNHLY and CDR2 FYNNEI. CDR3: CASKGYNPNQPQHF. CDR3 nucleotide sequence: TGTGCCAGCAAAGGGTACAACCCCAATCAGCCCCAGCATTTT.

In this sample, this clonotype turned up a few times. The chain recombines TRBV2 with TRBJ2-1; D gene ambiguous. CDR1 and CDR2 (germline): SNHLY, FYNNEI. This CDR3 is 12 amino acids long. V dropped 7 bases and J dropped 14 bases, with 18 bases sitting between them. CDR3 bases: TGTGCCAGCACCGAGGCCCCCCCAGGAAAGTTCTTC. It translates to CASTEAPPGKFF. Combining the CDR3 with reference TRBV2 and TRBJ2-1 gives the whole variable domain EPEVTQTPSHQVTQMGQEVILRCVPISNHLYFYWYRQILGQKVEFLVSFYNNEISEKSEIFDDQFSVERPDGSNFTLKIRSTKLEDSAMYFCASTEAPPGKFFGPGTRLTVL.

In this sample, this clonotype turned up a few times. The J gene is TRBJ1-4, the V gene TRBV12-3 or TRBV12-4; D not resolved. The CDR3 length is 12 residues. Between the trimmed V and J ends, which lost 3 bases and 8 bases, there was a span of 7 bases. In nucleotides, the CDR3 is TGTGCCAGCAGTTTGTTGTACGAAAAACTGTTTTTT. It is translated as CASSLLYEKLFF.

This clonotype was picked up a small number of times. V gene TRBV29-1 combines with J gene TRBJ2-3; 16 bases agree with TRBD2. CDR3 size: 19 residues. Trimming cost V 6 bases and J 2 bases; bases outside gene matches: 14. Germline-derived CDR1 and CDR2 are SQVTM and ANQGSEA. CDR3 protein: CSVTPGLAGGAITTDTQYF. The CDR3 DNA reads as TGCAGCGTGACACCGGGACTAGCGGGGGGGGCGATTACCACAGATACGCAGTATTTT.

This clonotype has ten or more counts. The chain carries TRBV6-6 and TRBJ2-3; D is uncertain. The CDR3 length is 19 residues. Germline lookup yields CDR1 MNHNY and CDR2 SVGAGI (reference sequence). The V end lost 2 bases, the J end lost 1 base, and 22 bases lay between the germline ends. CDR3 bases: TGTGCCAGCAGTTACACGCTAACCGACAACCAAGCTGGCACAGATACGCAGTATTTT. Amino acids: CASSYTLTDNQAGTDTQYF.

This clonotype showed up many times. The CDR3 protein is CASSQEAGIDGYTF. For the CDR3, the DNA is TGTGCCAGCAGCCAAGAAGCAGGGATCGATGGCTACACCTTC. The chain recombines TRBV3-1 with TRBJ1-2; weak D call: TRBD1 (5 bases). This CDR3 contains 14 residues. V lost 0 bases to trimming and J lost 6 bases, with 11 bases between them. CDR1 LGHDT and CDR2 YNNKEL come from the germline V gene (reference sequence).

The chain joins TRBV7-9 to TRBJ2-6, with D possibly TRBD2 on 5 matching bases. The V end was cut by 3 bases, the J end by 3 bases, with 9 bases between. There are 15 residues in the CDR3. Looked up from germline, CDR1 is SEHNR and CDR2 is FQNEAQ (reference sequence). CDR3 sequence (DNA): TGTGCCAGCAGCTTGAGGGCGGGTGGGGCCAACGTCCTGACTTTC. This sequence encodes CASSLRAGGANVLTF.

This clonotype was observed a few times. V usage is TRBV5-1 and J usage is TRBJ2-2, with D unclear. Trimming pared 0 bases from V and 0 bases from J, leaving 24 bases between. The CDR3 is made up of 21 amino acids. Germline values: CDR1 SGHRS, CDR2 YFSETQ. The CDR3 spells CASSLGRIGQERPSNTGELFF. In DNA, the CDR3 is TGCGCCAGCAGCTTGGGACGAATCGGGCAGGAACGGCCTTCGAACACCGGGGAGCTGTTTTTT. Variable domain in full (rest from reference TRBV5-1 and TRBJ2-2): KAGVTQTPRYLIKTRGQQVTLSCSPISGHRSVSWYQQTPGQGLQFLFEYFSETQRNKGNFPGRFSGRQFSNSRSEMNVSTLELGDSALYLCASSLGRIGQERPSNTGELFFGEGSRLTVL.

CDR3 amino acids: CASRGPTSTEAFF. CDR3 coding DNA: TGTGCCAGCAGGGGACCCACCTCGACTGAAGCTTTCTTT. V gene TRBV6-4 combines with J gene TRBJ1-1, with a possible D match to TRBD1 (5 bases). The CDR3 consists of 13 residues. Deletions cut 6 bases from V and 5 bases from J, with 13 bases between. The germline V gene has CDR1 MRHNA and CDR2 SNTAGT.

This clonotype was seen at least ten times. The gene calls are TRBV29-1 and TRBJ2-7; D may match TRBD1 or TRBD2 (5 bases each). The germline CDR1 and CDR2 sequences are SQVTM and ANQGSEA. Trimming took 4 bases from V and 1 from J, leaving 20 bases between them. This CDR3 is built from 16 residues. The CDR3 region has the DNA TGCAGCGTTGTGTCTTCCCCATATGGGGGTTCCTACGAGCAGTACTTC. It encodes CSVVSSPYGGSYEQYF.

There are a few counts of this clonotype. The chain recombines TRBV5-1 with TRBJ2-5; the match to TRBD2 covers 7 bases. Unmatched junction bases numbered 7, after V lost 0 bases and J lost 5 bases. The CDR3 extends over 15 amino acids. The germline gives CDR1 SGHRS, CDR2 YFSETQ. The CDR3 reads CASSLGLAAGETQYF. In DNA form, the CDR3 reads TGCGCCAGCAGCTTGGGCCTAGCGGCCGGCGAGACCCAGTACTTC.

This clonotype was observed at least ten times. This chain connects TRBV11-2 to TRBJ2-3; D not certain. CDR3 length: 13 residues. V was trimmed by 7 bases and J by 6 bases, leaving 14 bases between them. Germline V gives CDR1 SGHAT, CDR2 FQNNGV. DNA for the CDR3: TGTGCCAGCAAGCTGGTCGGTATTGATACGCAGTATTTT. Residues: CASKLVGIDTQYF.

This clonotype was detected ten times or more. This chain joins TRBV7-6 and TRBJ2-2; 11 bases line up with TRBD1. The CDR3 covers 18 residues. In germline, CDR1 is SGHVS, CDR2 FNYEAQ. Trimming at V came to 0 bases and at J to 1 base, leaving 4 bases not matched to a gene. This CDR3 is CASSLAGTGGMNTGELFF. The CDR3 DNA reads as TGTGCCAGCAGCTTAGCCGGGACAGGGGGAATGAACACCGGGGAGCTGTTTTTT.

This clonotype has ten or more counts. This chain joins TRBV6-1 and TRBJ1-2; tentatively, D is TRBD1 (6 bases). Germline values: CDR1 MNHNS, CDR2 SASEGT. The CDR3 covers 13 residues. The germline V and J ends were trimmed by 1 base and 4 bases, with 7 bases remaining between them. The CDR3 reads CASSEVGGYGYTF. CDR3 sequence (DNA): TGTGCCAGCAGTGAAGTAGGGGGCTATGGCTACACCTTC.

The rearrangement links TRBV4-1 to TRBJ1-4; D uncertain. Germline CDR1 reads MGHRA; CDR2 reads YSYEKL. V was pared by 4 bases and J by 7 bases, with 13 bases between. The CDR3 extends over 14 amino acids. Here the CDR3 DNA reads TGCGCCAGCAGCCCCCGACTGGGCGGTGAAAAACTGTTTTTT. It is translated as CASSPRLGGEKLFF.